These 2 T cell receptor beta chains came from one sample sequenced in a study of blood T cell repertoires in COVID-19. TCRdb's table, derived via immunoSEQ multiplex PCR, lists solely in-frame clones and lacks some. The data show more than 100,000 clones, about nine tenths seen once. Material for sequencing was peripheral blood. The receptors originated from a man aged 35-49 years with acute or convalescent COVID-19.

The chain recombines TRBV7-9 with TRBJ1-4; D remains unclear. V was shortened by 5 bases and J by 0 bases, with 10 bases between the two germline ends. Per the germline V gene, CDR1 is SEHNR and CDR2 is FQNEAQ (reference sequence). The CDR3 is made up of 15 amino acids. CDR3 protein: CASSEDGTTNEKLFF. CDR3 coding DNA: TGTGCCAGCAGCGAGGACGGGACAACTAATGAAAAACTGTTTTTT.

J is TRBJ1-3 and V is TRBV7-9; 7 bases agree with TRBD1. CDR3 length equals 16 residues. Germline trimming cut 2 bases from V and 3 bases from J; bases unmatched to any gene: 7. CDR1 is SEHNR, CDR2 FQNEAQ, per germline (reference sequence). The CDR3 loop is CASSLILGQIGNTIYF. The CDR3 nucleotides read TGTGCCAGCAGCTTAATCTTGGGACAGATTGGAAACACCATATATTTT.